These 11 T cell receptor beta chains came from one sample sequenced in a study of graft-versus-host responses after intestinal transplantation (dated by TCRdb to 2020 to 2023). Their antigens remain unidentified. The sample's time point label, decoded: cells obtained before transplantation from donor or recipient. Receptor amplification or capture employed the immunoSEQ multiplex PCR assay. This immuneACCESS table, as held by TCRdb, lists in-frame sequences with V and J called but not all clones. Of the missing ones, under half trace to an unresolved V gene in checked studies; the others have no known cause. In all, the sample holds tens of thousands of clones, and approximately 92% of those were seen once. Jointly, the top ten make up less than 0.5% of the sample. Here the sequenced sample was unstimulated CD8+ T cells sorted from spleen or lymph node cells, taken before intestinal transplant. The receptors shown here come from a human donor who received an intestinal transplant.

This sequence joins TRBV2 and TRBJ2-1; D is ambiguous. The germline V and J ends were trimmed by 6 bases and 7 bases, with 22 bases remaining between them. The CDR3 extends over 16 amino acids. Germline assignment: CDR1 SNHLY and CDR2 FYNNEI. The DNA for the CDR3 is TGTGCCAGCAGGGTGCTGATGGGTTCCACTACAAATGAGCAGTTCTTC. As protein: CASRVLMGSTTNEQFF.

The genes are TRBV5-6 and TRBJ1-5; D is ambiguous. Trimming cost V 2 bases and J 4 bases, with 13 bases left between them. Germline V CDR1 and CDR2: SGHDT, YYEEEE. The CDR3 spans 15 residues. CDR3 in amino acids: CASSFGGRLNQPQHF. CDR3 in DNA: TGTGCCAGCAGCTTCGGAGGACGTCTTAATCAGCCCCAGCATTTT.

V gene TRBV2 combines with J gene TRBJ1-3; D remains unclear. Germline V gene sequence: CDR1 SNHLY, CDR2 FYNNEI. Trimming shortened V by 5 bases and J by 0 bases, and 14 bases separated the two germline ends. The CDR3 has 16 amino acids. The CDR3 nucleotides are TGTGCCAGCAGTTTCGCGAGGAACTACTCTGGAAACACCATATATTTT. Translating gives CASSFARNYSGNTIYF.

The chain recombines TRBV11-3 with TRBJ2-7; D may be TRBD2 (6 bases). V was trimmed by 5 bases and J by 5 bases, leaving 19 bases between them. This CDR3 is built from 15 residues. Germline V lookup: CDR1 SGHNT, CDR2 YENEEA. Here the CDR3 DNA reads TGTGCCAGCAGCCCTTCGGACGGGGGAGGCCACGAGCAGTACTTC. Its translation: CASSPSDGGGHEQYF.

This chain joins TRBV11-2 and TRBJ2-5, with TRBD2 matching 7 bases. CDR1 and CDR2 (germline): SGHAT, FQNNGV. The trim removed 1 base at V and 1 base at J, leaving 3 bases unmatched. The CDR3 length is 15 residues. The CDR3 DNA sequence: TGTGCCAGCAGCTTAGGGTCTAGCGGCCAAGAGACCCAGTACTTC. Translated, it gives CASSLGSSGQETQYF. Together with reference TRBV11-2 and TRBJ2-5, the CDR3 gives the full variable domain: EAGVAQSPRYKIIEKRQSVAFWCNPISGHATLYWYQQILGQGPKLLIQFQNNGVVDDSQLPKDRFSAERLKGVDSTLKIQPAKLEDSAVYLCASSLGSSGQETQYFGPGTRLLVL.

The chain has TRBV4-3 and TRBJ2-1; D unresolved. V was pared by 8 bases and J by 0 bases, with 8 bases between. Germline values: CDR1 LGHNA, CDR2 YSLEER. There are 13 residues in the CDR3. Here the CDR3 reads CASRLDSYNEQFF. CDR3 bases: TGCGCCAGCCGGCTAGACTCCTACAATGAGCAGTTCTTC.

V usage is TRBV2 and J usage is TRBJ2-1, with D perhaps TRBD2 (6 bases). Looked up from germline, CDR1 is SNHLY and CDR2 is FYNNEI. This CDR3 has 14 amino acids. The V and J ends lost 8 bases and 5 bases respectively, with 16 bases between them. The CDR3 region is CASGRNSGNNEQFF. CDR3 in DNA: TGTGCCAGCGGTAGGAATAGCGGAAACAATGAGCAGTTCTTC.

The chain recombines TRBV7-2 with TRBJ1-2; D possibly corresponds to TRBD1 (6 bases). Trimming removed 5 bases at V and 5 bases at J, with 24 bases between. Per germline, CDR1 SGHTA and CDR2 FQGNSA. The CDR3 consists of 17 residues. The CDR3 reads CASSHGVGTPPGYGYTF. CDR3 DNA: TGTGCCAGCAGCCACGGGGTGGGGACACCTCCGGGGTATGGCTACACCTTC.

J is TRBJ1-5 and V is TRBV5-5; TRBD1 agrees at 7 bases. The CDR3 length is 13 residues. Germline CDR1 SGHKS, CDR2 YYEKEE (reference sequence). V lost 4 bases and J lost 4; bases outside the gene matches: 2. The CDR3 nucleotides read TGTGCCAGCAGCGGGGGACAGAATCAGCCCCAGCATTTT. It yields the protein CASSGGQNQPQHF.

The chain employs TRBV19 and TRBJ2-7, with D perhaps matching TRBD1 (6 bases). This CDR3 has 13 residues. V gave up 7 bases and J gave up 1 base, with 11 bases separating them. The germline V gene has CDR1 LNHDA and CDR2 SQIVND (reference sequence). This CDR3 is CASKAGTSYEQYF. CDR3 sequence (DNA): TGTGCCAGTAAGGCAGGGACATCCTACGAGCAGTACTTC.

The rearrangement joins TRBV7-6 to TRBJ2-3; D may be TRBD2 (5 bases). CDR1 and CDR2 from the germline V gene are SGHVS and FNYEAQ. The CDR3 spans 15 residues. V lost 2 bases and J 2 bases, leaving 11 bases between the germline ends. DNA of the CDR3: TGTGCCAGCAGCTTAACATTAGCGACCACAGATACGCAGTATTTT. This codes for CASSLTLATTDTQYF. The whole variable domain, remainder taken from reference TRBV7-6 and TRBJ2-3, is GAGVSQSPRYKVTKRGQDVALRCDPISGHVSLYWYRQALGQGPEFLTYFNYEAQQDKSGLPNDRFSAERPEGSISTLTIQRTEQRDSAMYRCASSLTLATTDTQYFGPGTRLTVL.